A single sample gave rise to the 21 T cell receptor beta chains below, sequenced in a study of T cell responses to AZD1222 COVID-19 vaccine. The assay was immunoSEQ multiplex PCR, and TCRdb's table has in-frame clones only and misses some. The sample consists of 120,000 or so clones, approximately 86% of them appearing once. The input for sequencing was peripheral blood, taken 28 days after the second AZD1222 dose. These receptors were obtained from an adult who received the AZD1222 COVID-19 vaccine.

The rearrangement uses TRBV19 and TRBJ1-4, with D possibly matching TRBD1 (6 bases). The germline CDR1 and CDR2 sequences are LNHDA and SQIVND (reference sequence). This CDR3 has 14 amino acids. V lost 3 bases, J lost 5 bases, and 10 bases lay in between. CDR3 bases: TGTGCCAGTAGTATCAGGGGTGGAAATGAAAAACTGTTTTTT. Translating it yields CASSIRGGNEKLFF.

The chain carries TRBV30 and TRBJ1-6; TRBD1 is a possible D gene (6 bases). Trimming pared 4 bases from V and 7 bases from J, leaving 20 bases between. The CDR3 consists of 16 residues. Germline V gives CDR1 GTSNPN, CDR2 SVGIG (reference sequence). The chain's CDR3 is CAWIPRGGYQNSPLHF. As DNA, the CDR3 is TGTGCCTGGATCCCTAGGGGGGGATATCAAAATTCACCCCTCCACTTT.

V gene TRBV3-1 (or the pseudogene TRBV3-2) combines with J gene TRBJ1-6; 10 nucleotides line up with TRBD1. Germline lookup yields CDR1 LGHDT and CDR2 YNNKEL (reference sequence). Germline trimming cut 7 bases from V and 7 bases from J; bases unmatched to any gene: 1. The CDR3 is 13 amino acids. CDR3 nucleotide sequence: TGTGCCAGCAAGGACAGGGGGAATTCACCCCTCCACTTT. Amino acid sequence: CASKDRGNSPLHF.

The chain employs TRBV7-9 and TRBJ1-5; 7 bases agree with TRBD1. Germline assignment: CDR1 SEHNR and CDR2 FQNEAQ (reference sequence). The trim removed 5 bases at V and 0 bases at J, leaving 7 bases unmatched. This CDR3 comprises 16 residues. The CDR3 DNA follows: TGTGCCAGCAGCCAGGGGGACGGGAATAGCAATCAGCCCCAGCATTTT. Protein product: CASSQGDGNSNQPQHF.

The chain couples TRBV10-3 to TRBJ2-7, with 8 bases that match TRBD1. From germline, CDR1 is ENHRY and CDR2 SYGVKD. The V segment lost 4 bases and the J segment 5 bases; nucleotides outside the gene matches: 4. This CDR3 has 13 amino acids. The chain's CDR3 is CAISGQGADEQYF. CDR3 nucleotides: TGTGCCATCAGTGGTCAGGGGGCAGACGAGCAGTACTTC.

The V call is TRBV19, the J call TRBJ2-1; 8 bases agree with TRBD2. Germline V CDR1 and CDR2: LNHDA, SQIVND (reference sequence). The CDR3 loop spans 16 amino acids. Trimming cost V 4 bases and J 0 bases; bases outside gene matches: 5. Here the CDR3 DNA reads TGTGCCAGTAGTAAATTCGCGGGGGGCTCCTACAATGAGCAGTTCTTC. Its protein is CASSKFAGGSYNEQFF.

The chain joins TRBV28 to TRBJ2-5; D gene ambiguous. Trimming removed 4 bases at V and 5 bases at J, with 11 bases between. This CDR3 contains 13 residues. Looked up from germline, CDR1 is MDHEN and CDR2 is SYDVKM. CDR3 protein: CASSSPGRETQYF. CDR3 coding DNA: TGTGCCAGCAGTTCTCCGGGCCGCGAGACCCAGTACTTC.

This chain uses TRBV5-1 with TRBJ2-5, with D maybe TRBD1 (6 bases). Looked up from germline, CDR1 is SGHRS and CDR2 is YFSETQ. Trimming pared 5 bases from V and 5 bases from J, leaving 19 bases between. The length of the CDR3 is 15 residues. The CDR3: CASRVTGSQGETQYF. The CDR3 nucleotides read TGCGCCAGCAGGGTTACGGGATCCCAGGGGGAGACCCAGTACTTC. Variable domain in full (rest from reference TRBV5-1 and TRBJ2-5): KAGVTQTPRYLIKTRGQQVTLSCSPISGHRSVSWYQQTPGQGLQFLFEYFSETQRNKGNFPGRFSGRQFSNSRSEMNVSTLELGDSALYLCASRVTGSQGETQYFGPGTRLLVL.

The rearrangement joins TRBV5-6 to TRBJ1-5, with D perhaps matching TRBD1 (5 bases). V was trimmed by 1 base and J by 1 base, leaving 9 bases between them. The CDR3 has 15 residues. In germline, CDR1 is SGHDT, CDR2 YYEEEE. The CDR3 sequence: CASSLWGGSNQPQHF. The DNA for the CDR3 is TGTGCCAGCAGCTTGTGGGGGGGAAGCAATCAGCCCCAGCATTTT.

The V and J genes are TRBV7-2 and TRBJ1-2, with a tentative D call TRBD1 (5 bases). Trimming left V 1 base short and J 7 bases short, with 22 bases between. Germline V gene lookup returns CDR1 SGHTA and CDR2 FQGNSA. The CDR3 has 17 amino acids. The CDR3 sequence is CASSLVAGPLSLSGYTF. The CDR3 nucleotides are TGTGCCAGCAGCTTAGTGGCAGGGCCGCTCTCGTTGAGTGGCTACACCTTC. The full variable domain, completed using reference TRBV7-2 and TRBJ1-2, is GAGVSQSPSNKVTEKGKDVELRCDPISGHTALYWYRQSLGQGLEFLIYFQGNSAPDKSGLPSDRFSAERTGGSVSTLTIQRTQQEDSAVYLCASSLVAGPLSLSGYTFGSGTRLTVV.

This clone was counted a single time. CDR3 sequence: CASSFRGTYEQYF. The CDR3, as DNA: TGTGCCAGCAGCTTTCGGGGAACCTACGAGCAGTACTTC. This chain links TRBV11-3 with TRBJ2-7; D is perhaps TRBD2 (5 bases). CDR1 is SGHNT, CDR2 YENEEA, per germline. The CDR3 totals 13 residues. V lost 3 bases and J lost 2, with 8 bases in between.

J is TRBJ2-7 and V is TRBV6-1; the D is unclear. The CDR3 length is 11 residues. Germline V CDR1 and CDR2: MNHNS, SASEGT. V was cut by 2 bases and J by 8 bases, with 7 bases left in between. For the CDR3, the DNA is TGTGCCAGCAGTGAAAACGGAAAGCAGTACTTC. It encodes CASSENGKQYF.

The chain employs TRBV3-1 (or the pseudogene TRBV3-2) and TRBJ1-6; unclear D gene. This CDR3 contains 12 residues. With 3 bases removed from V and 9 bases from J, the gap between germline ends came to 6 bases. The germline V gene has CDR1 LGHDT and CDR2 YNNKEL (reference sequence). CDR3 in DNA: TGTGCCAGCAGCCACCTAAGTTCACCCCTCCACTTT. Translated: CASSHLSSPLHF.

The chain combines TRBV28 with TRBJ2-5; either TRBD1 or TRBD2 may fit D (5 bases each). Germline-derived CDR1 and CDR2 are MDHEN and SYDVKM. The CDR3 consists of 15 residues. The germline V and J ends were trimmed by 6 bases and 0 bases, with 14 bases remaining between them. CDR3 coding DNA: TGTGCCAGCAGAACCGGGACGGAGTACCAAGAGACCCAGTACTTC. Translating it yields CASRTGTEYQETQYF.

V is TRBV4-1 and J is TRBJ1-1, with D unresolved. V dropped 1 base and J dropped 2 bases, with 26 bases sitting between them. The germline gives CDR1 MGHRA, CDR2 YSYEKL. The CDR3 has 20 residues. The CDR3 bases are TGCGCCAGCAGCCAAGGGATTATTGCCCCAAGGGTGGGCGATAACACTGAAGCTTTCTTT. It encodes CASSQGIIAPRVGDNTEAFF.

The gene calls are TRBV10-3 and TRBJ2-1; 7 positions agree with TRBD2. CDR3 size: 14 residues. With 4 bases clipped from V and 14 bases from J, the junction kept 14 bases outside the gene matches. Germline V gives CDR1 ENHRY, CDR2 SYGVKD. The CDR3 nucleotides read TGTGCCATCAGTGCCTCGGGGAGCGGGGTTCCAGAGTTCTTC. It encodes CAISASGSGVPEFF.

The chain combines TRBV3-1 (or the pseudogene TRBV3-2) with TRBJ2-2; 11 bases are shared with TRBD2. CDR1 and CDR2 from the germline V gene are LGHDT and YNNKEL (reference sequence). J lost 3 bases, V lost 0 bases, and 3 bases had no gene match. This CDR3 contains 17 residues. This CDR3 is CASSQDGLAGDTGELFF. DNA of the CDR3: TGTGCCAGCAGCCAAGACGGACTAGCGGGCGACACCGGGGAGCTGTTTTTT.

The chain joins TRBV19 to TRBJ1-1, with D possibly TRBD1 on 6 matching bases. The CDR3 covers 12 residues. V was trimmed by 7 bases and J by 7 bases, leaving 13 bases between them. The germline V gene has CDR1 LNHDA and CDR2 SQIVND (reference sequence). The CDR3 coding sequence is TGTGCCAGTACCTTGGGACACCGTGAAGCTTTCTTT. Translation: CASTLGHREAFF.

The CDR3: CASSFSSKGRTDTQYF. CDR3 nucleotides: TGTGCCAGCAGTTTTAGTTCGAAGGGACGCACAGATACGCAGTATTTT. The chain links TRBV28 to TRBJ2-3, with D perhaps being TRBD1 or TRBD2 (5 bases each). Germline loops: CDR1 MDHEN, CDR2 SYDVKM. The V end lost 3 bases, the J end lost 1 base, and 14 bases lay between the germline ends. This CDR3 is built from 16 residues.

The chain uses TRBV28 and TRBJ2-7; 7 nucleotides agree with TRBD1. This CDR3 region has 14 residues. Trimming removed 6 bases from V and 6 bases from J; junction bases left unmatched: 11. Germline assignment: CDR1 MDHEN and CDR2 SYDVKM. In nucleotides, the CDR3 is TGTGCCAGCAGGCCGACAGGGTTCCGCGGCGAGCAGTACTTC. Its protein product is CASRPTGFRGEQYF.

CDR3 in DNA: TGTGCCAGCAGCGTAGAACTAGCGGGGGCCGGGAACACCGGGGAGCTGTTTTTT. Translating gives CASSVELAGAGNTGELFF. J is TRBJ2-2 and V is TRBV9, with 11 positions matching TRBD2. Germline lookup yields CDR1 SGDLS and CDR2 YYNGEE. V lost 0 bases, J lost 1 base, and 5 bases stayed unmatched. The CDR3 is 18 amino acids.